This T cell receptor beta chain emerged from a study of post-analysis software for immune sequencing data. On the study more broadly: Relapsing-remitting, secondary progressive and progressive-relapsing forms made up the multiple sclerosis disease courses.

Study results and caveats: Strong same-batch co-clustering of samples appeared with F measure clustering. The five TRBV segments detected at higher frequency in patients than in controls included TRBV5-6, TRBV5-1 and TRBV20-1. People with multiple sclerosis had a significantly lower normalized Chao1 diversity than controls did.

On this clonotype: Its antigen is currently unknown.

Each TCR beta cDNA library carried unique molecular identifiers. One entry per CDR3 protein results from TCRdb running MiXCR on the PCR reads. The repertoire holds hundreds of thousands of distinct CDR3 sequences, approximately 57% seen once, with 4.6% in the top ten. The V segment lost 3 bases and the J segment 5 bases; nucleotides outside the gene matches: 7. The CDR3 totals 15 residues. The V gene's germline CDR1 is ENHRY and CDR2 SYGVKD. The clonotype comes from a girl aged 5-17 years with multiple sclerosis. The rearrangement links TRBV10-3 to TRBJ2-5; TRBD2 matches 9 bases. Material: blood. This CDR3 reads CAISDGAGGRETQYF. The DNA of the CDR3 is TGTGCCATCAGTGACGGTGCGGGGGGGCGGGAGACCCAGTACTTC.